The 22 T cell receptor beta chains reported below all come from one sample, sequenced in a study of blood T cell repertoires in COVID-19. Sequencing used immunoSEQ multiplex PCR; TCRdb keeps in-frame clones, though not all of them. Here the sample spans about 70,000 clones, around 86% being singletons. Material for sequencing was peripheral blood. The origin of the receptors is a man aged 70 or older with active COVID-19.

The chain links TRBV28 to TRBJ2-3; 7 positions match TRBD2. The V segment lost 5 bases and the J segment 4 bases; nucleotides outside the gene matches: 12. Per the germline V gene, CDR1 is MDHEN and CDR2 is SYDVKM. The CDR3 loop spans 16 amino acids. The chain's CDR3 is CASSPPGGSGADTQYF. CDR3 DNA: TGTGCCAGCAGTCCCCCTGGCGGGAGTGGGGCAGATACGCAGTATTTT.

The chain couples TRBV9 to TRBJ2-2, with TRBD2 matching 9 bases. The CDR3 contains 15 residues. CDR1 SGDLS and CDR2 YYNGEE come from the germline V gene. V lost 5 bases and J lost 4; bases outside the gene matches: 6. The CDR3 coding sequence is TGTGCCAGCAGTGCGGGGGGGACGGTCACCGGGGAGCTGTTTTTT. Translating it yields CASSAGGTVTGELFF.

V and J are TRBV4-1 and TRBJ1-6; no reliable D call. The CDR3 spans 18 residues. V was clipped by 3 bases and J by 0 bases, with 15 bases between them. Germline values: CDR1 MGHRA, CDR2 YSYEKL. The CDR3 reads CASSQFPSRNSYNSPLHF. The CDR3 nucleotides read TGCGCCAGCAGCCAGTTTCCGAGTCGCAACTCCTATAATTCACCCCTCCACTTT.

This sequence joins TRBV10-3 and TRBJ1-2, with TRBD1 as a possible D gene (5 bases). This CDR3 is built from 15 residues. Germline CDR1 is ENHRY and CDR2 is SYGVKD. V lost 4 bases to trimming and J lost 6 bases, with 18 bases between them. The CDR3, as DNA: TGTGCCATCAGTGTGGGCCCGAGGACACAAAATGGCTACACCTTC. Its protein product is CAISVGPRTQNGYTF.

In nucleotides, the CDR3 is TGTGCCAGTAGCCCCGGGCTAGCGGGAGGGCCTTTCGAAGTCACAGATACGCAGTATTTT. Amino acids: CASSPGLAGGPFEVTDTQYF. The chain joins TRBV19 to TRBJ2-3; TRBD2 matches at 12 bases. Per the germline V gene, CDR1 is LNHDA and CDR2 is SQIVND (reference sequence). The length of the CDR3 is 20 residues. V shed 6 bases and J 2 bases; nucleotides not matched to a gene: 18. The entire variable domain, with the rest obtained from reference TRBV19 and TRBJ2-3, is as follows: DGGITQSPKYLFRKEGQNVTLSCEQNLNHDAMYWYRQDPGQGLRLIYYSQIVNDFQKGDIAEGYSVSREKKESFPLTVTSAQKNPTAFYLCASSPGLAGGPFEVTDTQYFGPGTRLTVL.

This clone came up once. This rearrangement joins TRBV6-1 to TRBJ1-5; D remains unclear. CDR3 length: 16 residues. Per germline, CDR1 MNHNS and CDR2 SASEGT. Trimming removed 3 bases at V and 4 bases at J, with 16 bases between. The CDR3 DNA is TGTGCCAGCAGTGACGGGAAAAGGTCGTATAATCAGCCCCAGCATTTT. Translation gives CASSDGKRSYNQPQHF.

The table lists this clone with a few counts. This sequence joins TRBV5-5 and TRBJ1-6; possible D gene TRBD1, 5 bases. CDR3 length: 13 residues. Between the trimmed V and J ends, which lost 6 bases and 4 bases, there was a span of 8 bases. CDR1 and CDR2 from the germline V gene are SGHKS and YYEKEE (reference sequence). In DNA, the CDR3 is TGTGCCAGCAACCAGGGTTATAATTCACCCCTCCACTTT. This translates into CASNQGYNSPLHF.

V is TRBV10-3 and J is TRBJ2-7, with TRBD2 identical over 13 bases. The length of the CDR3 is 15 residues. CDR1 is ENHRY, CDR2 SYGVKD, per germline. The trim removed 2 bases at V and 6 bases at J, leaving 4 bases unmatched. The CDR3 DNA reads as TGTGCCATCAGTGAGACCAGACTAGCGGGAGGCGAGCAGTACTTC. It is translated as CAISETRLAGGEQYF.

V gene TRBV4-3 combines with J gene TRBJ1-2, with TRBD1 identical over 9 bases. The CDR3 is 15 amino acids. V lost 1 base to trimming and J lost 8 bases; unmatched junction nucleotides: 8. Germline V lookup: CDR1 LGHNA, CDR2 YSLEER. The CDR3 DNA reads TGCGCCAGCAGCCAAGCCCTACAGGGGGCGGGGGGCTACACCTTC. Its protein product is CASSQALQGAGGYTF.

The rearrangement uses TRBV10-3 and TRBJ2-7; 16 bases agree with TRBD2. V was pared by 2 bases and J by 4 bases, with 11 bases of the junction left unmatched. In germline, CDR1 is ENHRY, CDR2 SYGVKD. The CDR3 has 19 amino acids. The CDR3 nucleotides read TGTGCCATCAGTGAGCCTGGGGGGACTAGCGGGAGGGGACGGTACGAGCAGTACTTC. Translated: CAISEPGGTSGRGRYEQYF.

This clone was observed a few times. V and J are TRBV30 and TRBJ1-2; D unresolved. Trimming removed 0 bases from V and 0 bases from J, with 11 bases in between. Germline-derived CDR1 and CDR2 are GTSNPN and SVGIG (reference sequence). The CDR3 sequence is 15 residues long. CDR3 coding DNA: TGTGCCTGGAGTGTACGCCGAACATCTAACTATGGCTACACCTTC. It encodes CAWSVRRTSNYGYTF. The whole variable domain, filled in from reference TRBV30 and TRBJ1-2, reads SQTIHQWPATLVQPVGSPLSLECTVEGTSNPNLYWYRQAAGRGLQLLFYSVGIGQISSEVPQNLSASRPQDRQFILSSKKLLLSDSGFYLCAWSVRRTSNYGYTFGSGTRLTVV.

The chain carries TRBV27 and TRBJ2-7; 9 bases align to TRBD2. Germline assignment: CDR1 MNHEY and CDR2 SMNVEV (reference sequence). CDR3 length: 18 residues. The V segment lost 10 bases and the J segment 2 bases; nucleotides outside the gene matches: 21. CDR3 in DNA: TGTGCCACCCTTCTGGTGGGTAGCGGGAGCCCCGGGGCCTACGAGCAGTACTTC. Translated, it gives CATLLVGSGSPGAYEQYF.

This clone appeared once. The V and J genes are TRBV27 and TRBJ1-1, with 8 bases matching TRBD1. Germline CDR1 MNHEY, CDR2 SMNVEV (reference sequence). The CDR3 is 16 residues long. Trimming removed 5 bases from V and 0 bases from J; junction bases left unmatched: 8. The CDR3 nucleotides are TGTGCCAGCAGTCCCCGGACAGGGTTTTTGAACACTGAAGCTTTCTTT. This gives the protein CASSPRTGFLNTEAFF.

CDR3 region: CASSAPPTGLYGYTF. The CDR3 DNA sequence: TGTGCCAGTAGTGCCCCCCCCACAGGATTGTATGGCTACACCTTC. The chain employs TRBV19 and TRBJ1-2, with D perhaps TRBD1 (5 bases). The germline gives CDR1 LNHDA, CDR2 SQIVND (reference sequence). The CDR3 has 15 residues. Trimming cost V 5 bases and J 5 bases, with 18 bases left between them.

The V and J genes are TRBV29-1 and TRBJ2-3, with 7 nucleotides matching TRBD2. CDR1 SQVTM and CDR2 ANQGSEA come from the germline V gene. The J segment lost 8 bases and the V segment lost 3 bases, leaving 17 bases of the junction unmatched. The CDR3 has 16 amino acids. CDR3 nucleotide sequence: TGCAGCGTTGAGGGGGGGGACTCCCATATTCTGGGTACGCAGTATTTT. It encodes CSVEGGDSHILGTQYF.

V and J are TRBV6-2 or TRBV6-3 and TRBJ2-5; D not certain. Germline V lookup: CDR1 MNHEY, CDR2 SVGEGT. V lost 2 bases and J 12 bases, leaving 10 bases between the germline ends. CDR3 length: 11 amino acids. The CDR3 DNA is TGTGCCAGCAGTTACCCCCCCCCGGAGTACTTC. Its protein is CASSYPPPEYF.

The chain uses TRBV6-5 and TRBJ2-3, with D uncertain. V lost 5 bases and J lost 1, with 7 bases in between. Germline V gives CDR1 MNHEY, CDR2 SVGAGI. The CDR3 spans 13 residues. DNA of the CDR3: TGTGCCAGCAGTCAACGGGGCACAGATACGCAGTATTTT. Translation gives CASSQRGTDTQYF.

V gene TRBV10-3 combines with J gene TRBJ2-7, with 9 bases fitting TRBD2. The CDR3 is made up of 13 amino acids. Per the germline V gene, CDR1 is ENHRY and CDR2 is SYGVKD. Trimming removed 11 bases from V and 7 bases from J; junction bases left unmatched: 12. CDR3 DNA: TGTGCCGGTAGCGGGAGAGGTGATGAAGAGCAGTACTTC. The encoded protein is CAGSGRGDEEQYF.

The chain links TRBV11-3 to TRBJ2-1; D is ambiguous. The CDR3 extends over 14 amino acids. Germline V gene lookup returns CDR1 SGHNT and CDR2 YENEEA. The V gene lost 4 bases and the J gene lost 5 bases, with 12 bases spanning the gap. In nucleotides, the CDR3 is TGTGCCAGCAGCTCCCAGAGGCCAGACAATGAGCAGTTCTTC. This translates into CASSSQRPDNEQFF.

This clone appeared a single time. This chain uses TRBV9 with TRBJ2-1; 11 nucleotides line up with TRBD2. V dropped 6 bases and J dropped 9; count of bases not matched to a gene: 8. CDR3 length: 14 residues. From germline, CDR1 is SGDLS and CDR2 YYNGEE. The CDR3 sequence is CASNLAGGPLEQFF. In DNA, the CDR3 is TGTGCCAGCAACTTAGCGGGAGGGCCGCTTGAGCAGTTCTTC. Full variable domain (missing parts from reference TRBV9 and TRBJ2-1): DSGVTQTPKHLITATGQRVTLRCSPRSGDLSVYWYQQSLDQGLQFLIQYYNGEERAKGNILERFSAQQFPDLHSELNLSSLELGDSALYFCASNLAGGPLEQFFGPGTRLTVL.

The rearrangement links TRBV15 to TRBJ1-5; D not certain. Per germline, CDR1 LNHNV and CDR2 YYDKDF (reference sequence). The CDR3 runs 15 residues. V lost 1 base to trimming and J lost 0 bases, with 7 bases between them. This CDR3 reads CATSRAGYSNQPQHF. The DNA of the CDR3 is TGTGCCACCAGCAGAGCCGGGTATAGCAATCAGCCCCAGCATTTT.

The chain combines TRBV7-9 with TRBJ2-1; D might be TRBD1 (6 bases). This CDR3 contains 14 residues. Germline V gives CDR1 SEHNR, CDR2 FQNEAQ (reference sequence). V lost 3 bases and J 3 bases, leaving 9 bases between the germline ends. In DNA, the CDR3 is TGTGCCAGCAGCTTCAGGGGCAGCTACAATGAGCAGTTCTTC. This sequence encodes CASSFRGSYNEQFF.